The 31 T cell receptor beta chains reported below all come from one sample, sequenced in a study of cytomegalovirus exposure and HLA in healthy donors (dated by TCRdb to the late 2010s). Library method: the immunoSEQ multiplex PCR assay. A mixture of 60 forward primers for TCR Vbeta segments and 13 reverse primers for TCR Jbeta segments was used in the multiplex PCR. Sourced from immuneACCESS, this table was stored by TCRdb with only in-frame sequences that have V and J called. A share of the clones is absent; for the studies checked, an unresolved V gene accounts for under half, and the remainder has no known explanation. The sample table holds around 30,000 clones, of which roughly 66% were seen once. The biggest ten clones account for roughly 45% of the sample. Material for sequencing was PBMCs. These receptors came from a male donor in good health and CMV-seropositive.

This clone appeared a single time. Here the CDR3 reads CASSRQGWGYGYTF. CDR3 nucleotide sequence: TGTGCCAGTAGTCGACAGGGGTGGGGCTATGGCTACACCTTC. This chain uses TRBV19 with TRBJ1-2, with TRBD1 identical over 8 bases. Looked up from germline, CDR1 is LNHDA and CDR2 is SQIVND (reference sequence). This CDR3 is 14 amino acids long. The trim removed 5 bases at V and 4 bases at J, leaving 6 bases unmatched.

This chain joins TRBV15 and TRBJ2-3; D remains unclear. Trimming left V 2 bases short and J 2 bases short, with 17 bases between. The germline gives CDR1 LNHNV, CDR2 YYDKDF (reference sequence). The CDR3 runs to 17 residues. The CDR3 sequence: CATSRPKPGLNTDTQYF. The CDR3 DNA sequence: TGTGCCACCAGCAGACCCAAGCCGGGTCTCAACACAGATACGCAGTATTTT.

The chain joins TRBV5-1 to TRBJ2-7, with a tentative D call TRBD1 (6 bases). V lost 0 bases and J lost 6, with 10 bases in between. This CDR3 is built from 13 residues. Germline CDR1 and CDR2: SGHRS and YFSETQ. This chain's CDR3 is CASSLDRVGEQYF. In DNA form, the CDR3 reads TGCGCCAGCAGCTTGGACAGGGTAGGCGAGCAGTACTTC.

This clone is labeled as medium-sized. V gene TRBV4-2 combines with J gene TRBJ1-2, with a weak D call TRBD1 (5 bases). The CDR3 runs to 14 residues. The germline CDR1 and CDR2 sequences are LGHNA and YNFKEQ. Trimming left V 1 base short and J 6 bases short, with 12 bases between. The CDR3 loop reads CASSQVGGGDGYTF. The CDR3 DNA is TGTGCCAGCAGCCAAGTAGGTGGGGGGGATGGCTACACCTTC.

CDR3 loop: CASSSQPGQALEQYF. The DNA of the CDR3 is TGTGCCAGCAGCTCCCAGCCGGGACAGGCCCTCGAGCAGTACTTC. This chain connects TRBV7-3 to TRBJ2-7; 8 bases align to TRBD1. The CDR3 sequence is 15 residues long. Germline V gene lookup returns CDR1 SGHTA and CDR2 FQGTGA. The trim removed 4 bases at V and 6 bases at J, leaving 11 bases unmatched.

The rearrangement links TRBV7-8 to TRBJ2-1; 16 nucleotides match TRBD2. V lost 5 bases, J lost 10 bases, and 5 bases stayed unmatched. Per the germline V gene, CDR1 is SGHVS and CDR2 is FQNEAQ. This CDR3 comprises 15 residues. The CDR3: CASSAGTSGREEQFF. CDR3 coding DNA: TGTGCCAGCAGCGCCGGGACTAGCGGGAGGGAAGAGCAGTTCTTC.

The chain is built from TRBV5-5 and TRBJ2-5, with TRBD1 matching over 9 bases. The length of the CDR3 is 16 residues. Trimming took 4 bases from V and 4 from J; bases not matched to a gene: 11. The germline V gene encodes CDR1 SGHKS and CDR2 YYEKEE (reference sequence). This CDR3 is CASSASTGGGRETQYF. CDR3 DNA: TGTGCCAGCAGCGCATCGACAGGGGGTGGAAGAGAGACCCAGTACTTC. Full variable domain (missing parts from reference TRBV5-5 and TRBJ2-5): DAGVTQSPTHLIKTRGQQVTLRCSPISGHKSVSWYQQVLGQGPQFIFQYYEKEERGRGNFPDRFSARQFPNYSSELNVNALLLGDSALYLCASSASTGGGRETQYFGPGTRLLVL.

The rearrangement links TRBV4-1 to TRBJ2-7; TRBD2 matches at 10 bases. The germline CDR1 and CDR2 sequences are MGHRA and YSYEKL. Trimming removed 2 bases from V and 2 bases from J; junction bases left unmatched: 12. CDR3 length equals 18 residues. The CDR3 bases are TGCGCCAGCAGCCAAAACCACCTTAGCGGGAGGAGGACCTACGAGCAGTACTTC. Encoded protein: CASSQNHLSGRRTYEQYF.

The gene calls are TRBV7-3 and TRBJ1-3, with D possibly matching TRBD1 (6 bases). The germline gives CDR1 SGHTA, CDR2 FQGTGA. Trimming pared 3 bases from V and 8 bases from J, leaving 14 bases between. The CDR3 consists of 14 residues. DNA of the CDR3: TGTGCCAGCAGCTTTCAGGGGCCAGTAGACACCATATATTTT. The encoded protein is CASSFQGPVDTIYF.

The V call is TRBV5-1, the J call TRBJ2-5; 9 bases are shared with TRBD2. The CDR3 is 16 amino acids. CDR1 is SGHRS and CDR2 is YFSETQ in the germline V gene. J gave up 1 base and V 4 bases, and 8 bases lay outside the gene matches. The CDR3 reads CASSPGSSGTQETQYF. CDR3 sequence (DNA): TGCGCCAGCAGCCCAGGATCTAGCGGGACCCAAGAGACCCAGTACTTC.

The rearrangement uses TRBV6-4 and TRBJ2-2; 9 bases are a match to TRBD2. Germline CDR1 and CDR2: MRHNA and SNTAGT. The junction had 4 bases not matched to a gene; V was cut back by 4 bases and J by 4 bases. This CDR3 has 15 residues. In DNA, the CDR3 is TGTGCCAGCAGTGTTAGCGGGAGTATCACCGGGGAGCTGTTTTTT. Its protein product is CASSVSGSITGELFF.

The gene calls are TRBV30 and TRBJ1-1, with TRBD1 matching 7 bases. V was pared by 1 base and J by 2 bases, with 10 bases of the junction left unmatched. Per germline, CDR1 GTSNPN and CDR2 SVGIG (reference sequence). CDR3 length: 16 residues. This CDR3 reads CAWSAKRGQRNTEAFF. The CDR3 DNA follows: TGTGCCTGGAGTGCCAAGAGGGGGCAGAGAAACACTGAAGCTTTCTTT.

This clone was recorded a few times. This chain connects TRBV6-1 to TRBJ1-4; 9 bases line up with TRBD1. CDR3 length: 16 residues. Germline trimming cut 1 base from V and 6 bases from J; bases unmatched to any gene: 6. Per germline, CDR1 MNHNS and CDR2 SASEGT. The CDR3 coding sequence is TGTGCCAGCAGTGAAGGTCCCCGGACAGGGGATGAAAAACTGTTTTTT. It translates to CASSEGPRTGDEKLFF.

This sequence joins TRBV28 and TRBJ1-2; the match to TRBD1 covers 9 bases. The V gene end was trimmed by 2 bases and the J gene end by 8 bases; junction bases not matched to a gene: 12. Germline-derived CDR1 and CDR2 are MDHEN and SYDVKM. This CDR3 has 16 amino acids. CDR3 residues: CASSLAGTGRFRGYTF. The CDR3 nucleotides are TGTGCCAGCAGTTTAGCCGGGACAGGGAGATTTCGGGGCTACACCTTC.

This clone showed up just once. The chain is built from TRBV25-1 and TRBJ1-4; a possible D gene is TRBD1 (6 bases). The CDR3 is made up of 14 amino acids. V lost 3 bases and J 8 bases, leaving 13 bases between the germline ends. Germline CDR1 reads MGHDK; CDR2 reads SYGVNS. This CDR3 is CASSDGGGREKLFF. The CDR3 coding sequence is TGTGCCAGCAGTGATGGCGGGGGGCGAGAAAAACTGTTTTTT. The full variable domain, with the rest looked up from reference TRBV25-1 and TRBJ1-4, is EADIYQTPRYLVIGTGKKITLECSQTMGHDKMYWYQQDPGMELHLIHYSYGVNSTEKGDLSSESTVSRIRTEHFPLTLESARPSHTSQYLCASSDGGGREKLFFGSGTQLSVL.

The gene calls are TRBV19 and TRBJ1-5; no clear D. This CDR3 has 13 residues. Germline values: CDR1 LNHDA, CDR2 SQIVND (reference sequence). Trimming took 9 bases from V and 1 from J, leaving 10 bases between them. DNA for the CDR3: TGTGCCAGCGCCCCGGAGAGCAATCAGCCCCAGCATTTT. It translates to CASAPESNQPQHF.

This clone showed up just a few times. The chain recombines TRBV2 with TRBJ2-5; 7 bases match TRBD1. Germline V lookup: CDR1 SNHLY, CDR2 FYNNEI. The CDR3 spans 16 residues. V lost 5 bases and J lost 0; bases outside the gene matches: 9. The CDR3 DNA sequence: TGTGCCAGCAGTTTAACGGGACAGACCTACCAAGAGACCCAGTACTTC. This sequence encodes CASSLTGQTYQETQYF.

The V gene is TRBV12-5, the J gene TRBJ1-1; TRBD1 matches at 7 bases. The CDR3 runs 14 residues. Unmatched junction bases numbered 2, after V lost 3 bases and J lost 1 base. Germline V gene sequence: CDR1 LGHNT, CDR2 FRNRAP. CDR3 nucleotides: TGTGCTAGTGGTTTCGGGACAGCGAACACTGAAGCTTTCTTT. It specifies CASGFGTANTEAFF.

The table lists this clone with a few counts. The chain has TRBV7-2 and TRBJ1-1, with D possibly being TRBD1 (6 bases). From germline, CDR1 is SGHTA and CDR2 FQGNSA. The CDR3 loop spans 15 amino acids. Trimming left V 5 bases short and J 10 bases short, with 23 bases between. The CDR3 region has the DNA TGTGCCAGCAGCCCATATATTACAGGGCCCCGGGGAGCTTTCTTT. It translates to CASSPYITGPRGAFF.

The chain links TRBV29-1 to TRBJ1-4; D is possibly TRBD1 (5 bases). Germline lookup yields CDR1 SQVTM and CDR2 ANQGSEA. The CDR3 loop spans 15 amino acids. V was trimmed by 4 bases and J by 7 bases, leaving 19 bases between them. The CDR3 nucleotides read TGCAGCGTTGGGCCCACAGGCAAAACGACTGAAAAACTGTTTTTT. Translation gives CSVGPTGKTTEKLFF.

This rearrangement joins TRBV11-2 to TRBJ2-3; 12 positions match TRBD2. The trim removed 9 bases at V and 3 bases at J, leaving 4 bases unmatched. There are 14 residues in the CDR3. The germline CDR1 and CDR2 sequences are SGHAT and FQNNGV. This CDR3 reads CASSTSGGTDTQYF. CDR3 bases: TGTGCCAGTTCGACTAGCGGGGGAACAGATACGCAGTATTTT. Looking up the rest from reference TRBV11-2 and TRBJ2-3 gives the full variable domain: EAGVAQSPRYKIIEKRQSVAFWCNPISGHATLYWYQQILGQGPKLLIQFQNNGVVDDSQLPKDRFSAERLKGVDSTLKIQPAKLEDSAVYLCASSTSGGTDTQYFGPGTRLTVL.

This clone was seen a handful of times. The J gene is TRBJ2-2, the V gene TRBV9, with D possibly being TRBD2 (6 bases). The CDR3 is made up of 13 amino acids. The V gene's germline CDR1 is SGDLS and CDR2 YYNGEE. Trimming took 7 bases from V and 1 from J, leaving 8 bases between them. The CDR3 reads CASLSGNTGELFF. The CDR3 DNA reads TGTGCCAGCCTTAGCGGGAACACCGGGGAGCTGTTTTTT.

The chain employs TRBV7-9 and TRBJ1-2; 8 nucleotides line up with TRBD1. The length of the CDR3 is 16 residues. Germline CDR1 and CDR2: SEHNR and FQNEAQ (reference sequence). Losses at the gene ends were 3 bases for V and 8 bases for J; bases not matched to a gene: 14. The CDR3 DNA is TGTGCCAGCAGCTTTAGTCAGGGGGCGGCTCGACGGGGCTACACCTTC. Its protein product is CASSFSQGAARRGYTF.

V gene TRBV14 combines with J gene TRBJ2-1; D remains unclear. The CDR3 extends over 14 amino acids. V gave up 1 base and J gave up 9 bases, with 13 bases separating them. Germline CDR1 is SGHDN and CDR2 is FVKESK. CDR3 sequence reads: CASSQVRWSGEQFF. CDR3 coding DNA: TGTGCCAGCAGCCAAGTCCGCTGGTCGGGTGAGCAGTTCTTC. The whole variable domain, remainder taken from reference TRBV14 and TRBJ2-1, is EAGVTQFPSHSVIEKGQTVTLRCDPISGHDNLYWYRRVMGKEIKFLLHFVKESKQDESGMPNNRFLAERTGGTYSTLKVQPAELEDSGVYFCASSQVRWSGEQFFGPGTRLTVL.

The CDR3 here is CATQQDFSYNEQFF. The CDR3 bases are TGCGCCACCCAACAGGATTTTTCATACAATGAGCAGTTCTTC. The rearrangement links TRBV5-1 to TRBJ2-1; D might be TRBD1 (5 bases). From germline, CDR1 is SGHRS and CDR2 YFSETQ. This CDR3 contains 14 residues. V lost 9 bases and J 4 bases, leaving 17 bases between the germline ends.

The sample holds a few counts of this clone. This rearrangement joins TRBV6-5 to TRBJ1-2; 9 bases agree with TRBD1. The CDR3 loop spans 15 amino acids. Trimming removed 6 bases from V and 2 bases from J; junction bases left unmatched: 7. The germline CDR1 and CDR2 sequences are MNHEY and SVGAGI. As DNA, the CDR3 is TGTGCCAGCAGGTCGGACAGGGGCCGGAACTATGGCTACACCTTC. As protein: CASRSDRGRNYGYTF.

The rearrangement joins TRBV19 to TRBJ1-5; 9 bases fit TRBD1. Per the germline V gene, CDR1 is LNHDA and CDR2 is SQIVND (reference sequence). With V trimmed by 4 bases and J by 5 bases, 3 bases remained unmatched. This CDR3 has 14 amino acids. CDR3 protein: CASSRDRVDQPQHF. For the CDR3, the DNA is TGTGCCAGTAGTAGGGACAGGGTGGATCAGCCCCAGCATTTT.

The gene calls are TRBV9 and TRBJ2-3, with 14 bases aligning to TRBD2. The CDR3 extends over 17 amino acids. V dropped 7 bases and J dropped 3; count of bases not matched to a gene: 10. CDR1 and CDR2 from the germline V gene are SGDLS and YYNGEE. CDR3 protein: CASAKGLAGDITDTQYF. CDR3 nucleotide sequence: TGTGCCAGCGCCAAGGGACTAGCGGGAGATATTACAGATACGCAGTATTTT.

The chain combines TRBV28 with TRBJ1-1, with no clear D. Germline V gene sequence: CDR1 MDHEN, CDR2 SYDVKM. CDR3 length equals 13 residues. V was cut by 1 base and J by 5 bases, with 8 bases left in between. The CDR3 bases are TGTGCCAGCAGTTTATTAGAACGAACTGAAGCTTTCTTT. Translating gives CASSLLERTEAFF.

The chain employs TRBV7-3 and TRBJ2-2, with D perhaps TRBD1 (6 bases). The germline V gene has CDR1 SGHTA and CDR2 FQGTGA. V lost 5 bases, J lost 2 bases, and 15 bases lay in between. The CDR3 runs 16 residues. CDR3 loop: CASSSVGTTNTGELFF. In DNA, the CDR3 is TGTGCCAGCAGCAGCGTCGGGACAACTAACACCGGGGAGCTGTTTTTT.

The V call is TRBV25-1, the J call TRBJ1-1; weak D call: TRBD1 (6 bases). Trimming took 3 bases from V and 1 from J, leaving 9 bases between them. CDR1 and CDR2 from the germline V gene are MGHDK and SYGVNS. This CDR3 contains 14 residues. CDR3 in DNA: TGTGCCAGCAGTGAGACAGGACCGAACACTGAAGCTTTCTTT. It encodes CASSETGPNTEAFF. The full variable domain, its missing parts supplied by reference TRBV25-1 and TRBJ1-1, is EADIYQTPRYLVIGTGKKITLECSQTMGHDKMYWYQQDPGMELHLIHYSYGVNSTEKGDLSSESTVSRIRTEHFPLTLESARPSHTSQYLCASSETGPNTEAFFGQGTRLTVV.